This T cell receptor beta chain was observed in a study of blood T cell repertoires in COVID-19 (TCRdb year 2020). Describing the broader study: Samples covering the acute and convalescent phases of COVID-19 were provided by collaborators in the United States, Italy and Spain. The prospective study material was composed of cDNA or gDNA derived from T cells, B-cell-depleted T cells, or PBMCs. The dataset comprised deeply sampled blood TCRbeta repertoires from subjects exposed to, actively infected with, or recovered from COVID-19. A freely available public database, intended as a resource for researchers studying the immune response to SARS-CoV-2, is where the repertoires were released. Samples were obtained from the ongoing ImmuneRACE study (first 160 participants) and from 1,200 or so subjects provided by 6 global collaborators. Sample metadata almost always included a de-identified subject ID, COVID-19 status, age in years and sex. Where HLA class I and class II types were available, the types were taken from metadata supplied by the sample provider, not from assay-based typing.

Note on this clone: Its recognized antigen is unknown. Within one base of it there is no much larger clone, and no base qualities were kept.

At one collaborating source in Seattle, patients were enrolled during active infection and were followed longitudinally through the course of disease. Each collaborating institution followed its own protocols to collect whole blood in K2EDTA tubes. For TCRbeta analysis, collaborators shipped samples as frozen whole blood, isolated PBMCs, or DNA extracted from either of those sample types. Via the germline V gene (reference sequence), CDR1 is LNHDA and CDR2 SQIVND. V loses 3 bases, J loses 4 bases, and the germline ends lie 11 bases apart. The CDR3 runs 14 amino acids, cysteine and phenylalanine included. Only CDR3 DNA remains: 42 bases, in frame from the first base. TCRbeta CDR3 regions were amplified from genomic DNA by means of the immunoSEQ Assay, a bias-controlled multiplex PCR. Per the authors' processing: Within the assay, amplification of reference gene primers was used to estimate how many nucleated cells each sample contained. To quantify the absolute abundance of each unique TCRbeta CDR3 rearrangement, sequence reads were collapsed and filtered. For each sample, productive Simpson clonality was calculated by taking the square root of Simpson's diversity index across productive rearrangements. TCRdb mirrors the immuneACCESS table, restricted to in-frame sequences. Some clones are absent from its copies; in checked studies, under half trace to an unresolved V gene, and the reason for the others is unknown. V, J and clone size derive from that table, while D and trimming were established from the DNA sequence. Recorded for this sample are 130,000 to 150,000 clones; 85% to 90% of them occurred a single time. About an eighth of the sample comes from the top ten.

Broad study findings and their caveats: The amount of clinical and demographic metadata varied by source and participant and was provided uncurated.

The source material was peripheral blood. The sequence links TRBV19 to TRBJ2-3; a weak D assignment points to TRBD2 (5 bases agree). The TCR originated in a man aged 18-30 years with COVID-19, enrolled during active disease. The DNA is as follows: TGTGCCAGTAGTATTTGGCTAGCCGCAGATACGCAGTATTTT. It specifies CASSIWLAADTQYF.